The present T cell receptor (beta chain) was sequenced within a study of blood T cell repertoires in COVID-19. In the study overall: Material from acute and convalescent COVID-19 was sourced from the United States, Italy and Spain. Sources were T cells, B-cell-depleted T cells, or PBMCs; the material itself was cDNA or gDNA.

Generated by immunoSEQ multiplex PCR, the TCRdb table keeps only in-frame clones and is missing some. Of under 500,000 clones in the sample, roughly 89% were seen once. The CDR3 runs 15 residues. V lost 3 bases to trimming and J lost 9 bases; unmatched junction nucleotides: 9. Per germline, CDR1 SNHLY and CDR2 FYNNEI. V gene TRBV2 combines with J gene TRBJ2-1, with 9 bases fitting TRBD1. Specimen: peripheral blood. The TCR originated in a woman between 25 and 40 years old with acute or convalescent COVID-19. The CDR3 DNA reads TGTGCCAGCAGTGATGACCTATACAGGGGGCGTGAGCAGTTCTTC. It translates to CASSDDLYRGREQFF.